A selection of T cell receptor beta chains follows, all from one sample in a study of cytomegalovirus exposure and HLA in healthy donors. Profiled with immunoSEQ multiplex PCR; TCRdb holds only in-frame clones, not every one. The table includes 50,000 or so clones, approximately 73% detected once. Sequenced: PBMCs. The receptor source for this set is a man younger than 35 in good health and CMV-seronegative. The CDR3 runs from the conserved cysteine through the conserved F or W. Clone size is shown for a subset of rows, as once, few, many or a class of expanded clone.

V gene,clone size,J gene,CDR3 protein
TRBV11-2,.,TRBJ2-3,CASSPPGLVVTQYF
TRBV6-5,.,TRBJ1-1,CASSQYRAPEAFF
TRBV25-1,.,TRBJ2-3,CASSVMTGPDTQYF
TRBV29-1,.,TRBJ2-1,CSVEDRYNEQFF
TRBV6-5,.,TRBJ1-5,CASSPGNSNQPQHF
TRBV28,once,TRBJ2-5,CASSFAGGPETQYF
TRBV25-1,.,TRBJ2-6,CASRMTGGAGANVLTF
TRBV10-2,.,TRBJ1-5,CASSDRAGGQPQHF
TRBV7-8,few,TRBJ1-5,CASSSRTPSNQPQHF
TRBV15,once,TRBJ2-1,CATSKQGAYNEQFF
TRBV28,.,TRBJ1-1,CASLNTPNTEAFF
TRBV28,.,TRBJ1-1,CASSYARTANTEAFF
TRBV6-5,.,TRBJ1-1,CASSLVSRTEAFF
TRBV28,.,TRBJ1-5,CASSLSGINQPQHF
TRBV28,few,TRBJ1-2,CASGPGTGNLFYTF
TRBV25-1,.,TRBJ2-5,CASSATGTGDGTQYF
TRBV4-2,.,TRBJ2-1,CASSQDIHIEQFF
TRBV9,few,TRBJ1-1,CASSGRRENTEAFF
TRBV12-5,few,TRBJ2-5,CASGLFLSGNQETQYF
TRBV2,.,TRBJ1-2,CASSRTAGYTF
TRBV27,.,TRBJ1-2,CASGPGTADGYTF
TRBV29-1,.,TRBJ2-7,CSALGGQNSYEQYF
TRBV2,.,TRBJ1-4,CASSEWGTGTTNEKLFF
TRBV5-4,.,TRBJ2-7,CASSELAGSPYEQYF
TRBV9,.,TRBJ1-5,CASSQTGLNQPQHF
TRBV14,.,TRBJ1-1,CASSPGTANTEAFF
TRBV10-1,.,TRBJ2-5,CASSDPTTTTQYF
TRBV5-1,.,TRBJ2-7,CASSSERTGGHEQYF
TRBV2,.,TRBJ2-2,CASNQLQTGELFF
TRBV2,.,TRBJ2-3,CASIALASRGTDTQYF
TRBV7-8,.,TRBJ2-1,CASSSSRGYSYNEQFF
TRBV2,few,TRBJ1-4,CASYDRGREKLFF
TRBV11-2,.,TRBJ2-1,CASSPGQRQGEFF
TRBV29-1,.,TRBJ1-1,CSVEGGNTEAFF
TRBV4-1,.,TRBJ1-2,CASSHPAINYGYTF
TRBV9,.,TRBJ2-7,CASSVGAGLGAYEQYF
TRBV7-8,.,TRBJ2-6,CASSLRGSGANVLTF
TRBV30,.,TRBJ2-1,CAWSAYTGTRNPYNEQFF
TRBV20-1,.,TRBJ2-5,CSARLEETQYF
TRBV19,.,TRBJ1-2,CASRGTGGVTF
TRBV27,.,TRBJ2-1,CASSLLQHNEQFF
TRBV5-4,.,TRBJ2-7,CASSRSDFYEQYF
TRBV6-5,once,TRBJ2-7,CASSYTENYEQYF
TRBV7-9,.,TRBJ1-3,CASSQRDFLSGNTIYF
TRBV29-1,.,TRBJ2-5,CSVEGGGETQYF
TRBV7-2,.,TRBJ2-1,CASSSAGTGNNEQFF
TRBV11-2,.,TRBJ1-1,CASSLDRIAFF
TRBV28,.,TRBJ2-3,CATTPQGIRTDTQYF
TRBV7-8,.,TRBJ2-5,CASSLAEQLKTQYF